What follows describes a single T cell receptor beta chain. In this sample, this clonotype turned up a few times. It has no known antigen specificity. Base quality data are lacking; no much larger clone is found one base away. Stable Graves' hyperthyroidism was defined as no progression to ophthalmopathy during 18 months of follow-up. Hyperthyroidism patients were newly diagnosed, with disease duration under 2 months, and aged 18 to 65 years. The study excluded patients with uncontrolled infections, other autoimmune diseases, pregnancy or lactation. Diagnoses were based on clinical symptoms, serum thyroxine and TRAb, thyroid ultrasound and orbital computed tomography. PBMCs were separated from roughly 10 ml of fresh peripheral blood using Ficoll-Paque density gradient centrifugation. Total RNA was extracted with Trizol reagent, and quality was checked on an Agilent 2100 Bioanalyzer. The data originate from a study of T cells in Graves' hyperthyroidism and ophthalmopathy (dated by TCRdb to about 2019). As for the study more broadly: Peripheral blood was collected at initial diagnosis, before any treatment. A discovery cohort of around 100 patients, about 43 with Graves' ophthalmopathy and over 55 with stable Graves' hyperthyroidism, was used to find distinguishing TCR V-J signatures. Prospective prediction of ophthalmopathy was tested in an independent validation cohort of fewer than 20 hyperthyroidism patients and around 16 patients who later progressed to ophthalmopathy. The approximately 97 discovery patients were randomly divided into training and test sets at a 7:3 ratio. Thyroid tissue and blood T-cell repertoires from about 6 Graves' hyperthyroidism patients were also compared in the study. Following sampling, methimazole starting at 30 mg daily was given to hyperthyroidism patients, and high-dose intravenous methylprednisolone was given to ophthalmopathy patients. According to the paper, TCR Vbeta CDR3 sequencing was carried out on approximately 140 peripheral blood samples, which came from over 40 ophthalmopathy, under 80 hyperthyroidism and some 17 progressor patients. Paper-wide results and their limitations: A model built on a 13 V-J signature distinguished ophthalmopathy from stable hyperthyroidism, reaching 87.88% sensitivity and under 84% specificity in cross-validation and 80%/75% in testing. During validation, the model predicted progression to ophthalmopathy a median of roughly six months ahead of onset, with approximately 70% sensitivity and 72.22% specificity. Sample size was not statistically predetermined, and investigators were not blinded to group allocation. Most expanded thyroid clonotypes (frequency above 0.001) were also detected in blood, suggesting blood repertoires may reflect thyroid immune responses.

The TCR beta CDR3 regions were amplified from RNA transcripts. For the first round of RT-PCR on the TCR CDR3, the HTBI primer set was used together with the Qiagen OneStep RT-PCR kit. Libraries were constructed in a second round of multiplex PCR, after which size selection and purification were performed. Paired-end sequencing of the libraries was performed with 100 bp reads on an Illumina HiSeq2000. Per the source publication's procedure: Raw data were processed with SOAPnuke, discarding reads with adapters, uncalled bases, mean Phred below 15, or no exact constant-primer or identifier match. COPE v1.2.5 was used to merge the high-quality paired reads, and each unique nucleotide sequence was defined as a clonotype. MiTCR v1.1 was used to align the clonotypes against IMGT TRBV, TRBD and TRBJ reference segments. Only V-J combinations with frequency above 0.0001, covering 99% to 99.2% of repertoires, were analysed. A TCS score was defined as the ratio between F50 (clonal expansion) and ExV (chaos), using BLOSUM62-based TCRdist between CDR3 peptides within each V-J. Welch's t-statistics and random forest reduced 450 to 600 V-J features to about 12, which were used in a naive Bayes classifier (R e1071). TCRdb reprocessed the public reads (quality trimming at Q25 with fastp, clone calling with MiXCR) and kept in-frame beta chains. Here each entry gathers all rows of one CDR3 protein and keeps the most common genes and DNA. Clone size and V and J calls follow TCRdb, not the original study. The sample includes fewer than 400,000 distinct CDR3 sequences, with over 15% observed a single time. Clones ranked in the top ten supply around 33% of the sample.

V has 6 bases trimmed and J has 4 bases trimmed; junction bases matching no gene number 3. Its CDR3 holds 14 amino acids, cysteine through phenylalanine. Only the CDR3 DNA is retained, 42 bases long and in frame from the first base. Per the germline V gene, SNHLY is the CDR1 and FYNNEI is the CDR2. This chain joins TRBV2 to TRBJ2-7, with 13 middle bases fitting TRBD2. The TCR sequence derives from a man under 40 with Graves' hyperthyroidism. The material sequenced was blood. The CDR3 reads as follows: CASRGLAGAYEQYF. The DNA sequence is TGTGCCAGCAGAGGACTAGCGGGAGCTTACGAGCAGTACTTC. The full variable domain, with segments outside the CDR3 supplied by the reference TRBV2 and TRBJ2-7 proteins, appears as EPEVTQTPSHQVTQMGQEVILRCVPISNHLYFYWYRQILGQKVEFLVSFYNNEISEKSEIFDDQFSVERPDGSNFTLKIRSTKLEDSAMYFCASRGLAGAYEQYFGPGTRLTVT.